This T cell receptor (beta chain) is from a study of vaccination effects on CD4 cells after COVID-19. About the study: Under the ViraFEST assay, PBMC were stimulated with viral peptide pools so that antigen-specific CD4+ T cells expanded. Sequencing was performed afterwards. Findings and caveats of the study: Nearly all vaccine-induced clones in healthy recipients recognized only SARS-CoV-2.

Trimming took off 3 bases at V and 5 bases at J, with 7 bases between the two ends. The length of the CDR3 is 12 residues. CDR1 and CDR2 (germline): MDHEN, SYDVKM. A note on this clone: Its antigen is unknown.

Subsequent to ten to eleven days of culture, CD4+ T cells were isolated. All study participants received two doses of BNT162b2 or mRNA-1273 vaccine. Only in-frame clones appear in the TCRdb table, and some are missing; sequencing was by immunoSEQ multiplex PCR. The table lists 50,000 to 60,000 clones, just under 80% of them singletons, with 3.5% to 5% in the top ten. Sequences were derived from CD4+ T cells from PBMCs cultured without peptide, sampled after COVID-19 vaccination. The receptor's source is a human donor who received a COVID-19 vaccine. This sequence joins TRBV28 and TRBJ1-1; D unclear. In DNA, the CDR3 is TGTGCCAGCAGTTTCGGTAAGACTGAAGCTTTCTTT. Its translation is CASSFGKTEAFF. The complete variable domain, with remaining parts taken from reference TRBV28 and TRBJ1-1, reads DVKVTQSSRYLVKRTGEKVFLECVQDMDHENMFWYRQDPGLGLRLIYFSYDVKMKEKGDIPEGYSVSREKKERFSLILESASTNQTSMYLCASSFGKTEAFFGQGTRLTVV.